These 31 T cell receptor beta chains originate from one sample sequenced in a study of shared clonotypes between healthy human individuals. Method: immunoSEQ multiplex PCR; TCRdb's copy keeps in-frame clones and lacks some. This table holds hundreds of thousands of clones, roughly 70% found once. Sequencing was done on a sample of memory CD4+ T cells sorted from blood. Sample subset: CD45RA-negative fraction. The receptor set was obtained from a young woman in good health.

On this clone: The germline gene is not matched at one end of the junction; a read error may be the cause. This sequence joins TRBV18 and TRBJ2-5, with D perhaps TRBD2 (6 bases). Germline CDR1 and CDR2: KGHSH and LQKENI. There are 14 residues in the CDR3. This CDR3 is CASSAPHGGETQYF. DNA of the CDR3: TGTGCCAGCTCAGCACCGCATGGGGGGGAGACCCAGTACTTC. Combining the CDR3 with reference TRBV18 and TRBJ2-5 gives the whole variable domain NAGVMQNPRHLVRRRGQEARLRCSPMKGHSHVYWYRQLPEEGLKFMVYLQKENIIDESGMPKERFSAEFPKEGPSILRIQQVVRGDSAAYFCASSAPHGGETQYFGPGTRLLVL.

V is TRBV4-1 and J is TRBJ1-6; 9 bases agree with TRBD1. The CDR3 extends over 15 amino acids. Germline loops: CDR1 MGHRA, CDR2 YSYEKL. J lost 14 bases, V lost 1 base, and 9 bases had no gene match. The CDR3 DNA sequence: TGCGCCAGCAGCCAAGGTGGTACAGGGGGCTTGTCCCTCCACTTT. It is translated as CASSQGGTGGLSLHF.

The V and J genes are TRBV7-9 and TRBJ2-7; the match to TRBD2 covers 9 bases. The CDR3 covers 18 residues. V was clipped by 5 bases and J by 0 bases; unmatched bases: 14. In germline, CDR1 is SEHNR, CDR2 FQNEAQ (reference sequence). The CDR3 bases are TGTGCCAGCAGCCCAGGGGGTTCTAGCGGGAAGAGCTCCTACGAGCAGTACTTC. This codes for CASSPGGSSGKSSYEQYF. The complete variable domain, with remaining parts taken from reference TRBV7-9 and TRBJ2-7, reads DTGVSQNPRHKITKRGQNVTFRCDPISEHNRLYWYRQTLGQGPEFLTYFQNEAQLEKSRLLSDRFSAERPKGSFSTLEIQRTEQGDSAMYLCASSPGGSSGKSSYEQYFGPGTRLTVT.

J is TRBJ2-7 and V is TRBV27, with TRBD2 matching over 8 bases. CDR3 size: 14 residues. The germline V gene has CDR1 MNHEY and CDR2 SMNVEV (reference sequence). J gave up 2 bases and V 6 bases, and 6 bases lay outside the gene matches. The CDR3 reads CASRKTSGTYEQYF. The CDR3 nucleotides read TGTGCCAGCAGAAAAACTAGCGGCACCTACGAGCAGTACTTC.

The table lists this clone with a count of one. This chain connects TRBV21-1 to TRBJ2-2; the table's D call TRBD1 went unverified against the DNA. TRBV21-1 counts as a pseudogene. The CDR3 extends over 15 amino acids. The CDR3 nucleotides are TGTGCCAGCAGCTCTAGGACACCCCACACCGGGGAGCTGTTTTTT. Protein: CASSSRTPHTGELFF.

This sequence joins TRBV19 and TRBJ2-3, with a possible D match to TRBD1 (5 bases). The V gene's germline CDR1 is LNHDA and CDR2 SQIVND (reference sequence). This CDR3 contains 16 residues. With 3 bases removed from V and 3 bases from J, the gap between germline ends came to 16 bases. The CDR3 DNA reads as TGTGCCAGTAGTATGTTGGTAGGGGCAAGAACAGATACGCAGTATTTT. The encoded protein is CASSMLVGARTDTQYF.

The chain recombines TRBV6-1 with TRBJ1-2; 11 bases are a match to TRBD1. With V trimmed by 0 bases and J by 8 bases, 8 bases remained unmatched. Germline V gene lookup returns CDR1 MNHNS and CDR2 SASEGT. The CDR3 contains 16 residues. CDR3 nucleotides: TGTGCCAGCAGTGAAGCCCCGGGACAGGGGGTCTACGGCTACACCTTC. This codes for CASSEAPGQGVYGYTF.

The chain employs TRBV7-6 and TRBJ1-1, with unresolved D. V gave up 2 bases and J gave up 2 bases, with 12 bases separating them. CDR3 size: 15 residues. CDR1 and CDR2 (germline): SGHVS, FNYEAQ. The CDR3 sequence: CASSLRPGQNTEAFF. CDR3 DNA: TGTGCCAGCAGCTTACGTCCAGGCCAAAACACTGAAGCTTTCTTT.

This clone showed up just a few times. The chain has TRBV2 and TRBJ1-1, with D unclear. The ends were cut back, 2 bases at V and 6 bases at J, with 10 bases in the middle. The CDR3 covers 13 residues. Germline V gene data show CDR1 as SNHLY and CDR2 as FYNNEI. CDR3 protein: CASSERQGAEAFF. In DNA form, the CDR3 reads TGTGCCAGCAGTGAAAGGCAAGGCGCTGAAGCTTTCTTT.

The chain couples TRBV6-1 to TRBJ1-3; TRBD1 might be the D (5 bases). Deletions cut 4 bases from V and 2 bases from J, with 15 bases between. The V gene's germline CDR1 is MNHNS and CDR2 SASEGT. The CDR3 is made up of 16 amino acids. This CDR3 is CASSGRTGGTGNTIYF. The CDR3 DNA follows: TGTGCCAGCAGTGGACGGACGGGGGGGACTGGAAACACCATATATTTT.

The chain has TRBV5-1 and TRBJ2-7, with 8 bases lining up with TRBD1. The CDR3 consists of 15 residues. The J segment lost 6 bases and the V segment lost 4 bases, leaving 12 bases of the junction unmatched. Germline CDR1 SGHRS, CDR2 YFSETQ. The CDR3 spells CASSPRTGTSLEQYF. The CDR3 DNA reads TGCGCCAGCAGCCCTAGGACAGGGACCTCCCTCGAGCAGTACTTC. Drawing the rest from reference TRBV5-1 and TRBJ2-7, the complete variable domain is KAGVTQTPRYLIKTRGQQVTLSCSPISGHRSVSWYQQTPGQGLQFLFEYFSETQRNKGNFPGRFSGRQFSNSRSEMNVSTLELGDSALYLCASSPRTGTSLEQYFGPGTRLTVT.

The CDR3: CASSQLAAGATDTQYF. CDR3 DNA: TGTGCCAGCAGCCAACTCGCAGCGGGAGCCACAGATACGCAGTATTTT. The chain uses TRBV7-9 and TRBJ2-3, with 8 nucleotides matching TRBD2. The CDR3 is 16 residues long. V was pared by 5 bases and J by 2 bases, with 9 bases of the junction left unmatched. Germline-derived CDR1 and CDR2 are SEHNR and FQNEAQ (reference sequence).

A few counts support this clone. The genes are TRBV4-2 and TRBJ2-5, with 12 bases identical to TRBD2. The CDR3 is 16 residues long. CDR1 and CDR2 (germline): LGHNA, YNFKEQ. Trimming cost V 5 bases and J 2 bases; bases outside gene matches: 6. CDR3 residues: CASSRLAGGKQETQYF. The CDR3 nucleotides read TGTGCCAGCAGCAGGCTAGCGGGAGGGAAGCAAGAGACCCAGTACTTC.

The chain links TRBV29-1 to TRBJ2-7, with D perhaps TRBD2 (5 bases). Germline V gene lookup returns CDR1 SQVTM and CDR2 ANQGSEA. V was clipped by 4 bases and J by 8 bases, with 18 bases between them. This CDR3 comprises 13 residues. The CDR3 reads CSVGSGENGKQYF. CDR3 in DNA: TGCAGCGTTGGTTCCGGGGAGAACGGCAAGCAGTACTTC.

This clone occurred once. A much larger clone sits a single nucleotide away, making a read error possible. Other DNA variants within this sample encode the same CDR3. The chain combines TRBV5-1 with TRBJ2-7; either TRBD1 or TRBD2 may fit D (5 bases each). The CDR3 is 15 amino acids. Germline CDR1 SGHRS, CDR2 YFSETQ. The CDR3 is CASSLATGAGYEQYF. CDR3 DNA sequence: TGCGCCAGCAGCTTGGCCACCGGGGCAGGCTACGAGCAATACTTC.

The rearrangement joins TRBV2 to TRBJ1-1; tentative D call: TRBD1 (5 bases). CDR1 and CDR2 from the germline V gene are SNHLY and FYNNEI. This CDR3 is built from 14 residues. The V end lost 6 bases, the J end lost 3 bases, and 14 bases lay between the germline ends. The CDR3 bases are TGTGCCAGCAGAGGGGACGGGGGACACACTGAAGCTTTCTTT. This sequence encodes CASRGDGGHTEAFF.

J is TRBJ2-1 and V is TRBV5-1; 10 bases map to TRBD2. Trimming removed 1 base from V and 5 bases from J; junction bases left unmatched: 9. The CDR3 has 17 residues. The germline CDR1 and CDR2 sequences are SGHRS and YFSETQ. The CDR3 sequence is CASSLYPRTSGDNEQFF. The CDR3, as DNA: TGCGCCAGCAGCTTGTACCCGAGGACTAGCGGTGACAATGAGCAGTTCTTC.

V usage is TRBV7-7 and J usage is TRBJ2-5; D might be TRBD1 (6 bases). The CDR3 has 13 amino acids. V lost 5 bases, J lost 2 bases, and 9 bases lay in between. Germline V gene lookup returns CDR1 SSHAT and CDR2 FNYEAQ (reference sequence). The CDR3 DNA reads as TGTGCCAGCAGCCCGGACAGACAAGAGACCCAGTACTTC. It translates to CASSPDRQETQYF.

This clone was counted between two and nine times. The chain couples TRBV7-2 to TRBJ2-3; D remains unclear. Trimming removed 0 bases from V and 2 bases from J, with 9 bases in between. The CDR3 covers 15 residues. The germline V gene has CDR1 SGHTA and CDR2 FQGNSA. Written as DNA, the CDR3 is TGTGCCAGCAGCTTAGCGTCCTCAATCACAGATACGCAGTATTTT. It encodes CASSLASSITDTQYF.

In this sample, this clone turned up many times. The V and J genes are TRBV27 and TRBJ2-3, with D perhaps given as TRBD1 or TRBD2 (5 bases each). Germline V gives CDR1 MNHEY, CDR2 SMNVEV (reference sequence). The CDR3 sequence is 12 residues long. Trimming left V 11 bases short and J 4 bases short, with 13 bases between. In DNA, the CDR3 is TGTGCCGGCCGGGGCGAGGCAGATACGCAGTATTTT. Amino acid sequence: CAGRGEADTQYF.

This CDR3 is CASSSAGTDNEQFF. The CDR3 DNA reads as TGTGCCAGCTCGTCCGCCGGGACGGACAATGAGCAGTTCTTC. This chain joins TRBV18 and TRBJ2-1, with D perhaps assigned TRBD1 or TRBD2 (5 bases each). Germline assignment: CDR1 KGHSH and CDR2 LQKENI. Trimming shortened V by 6 bases and J by 5 bases, and 14 bases separated the two germline ends. The CDR3 has 14 residues.

This clone was found a few times. This chain links TRBV7-9 with TRBJ2-6; perhaps TRBD1 as D (5 bases). The CDR3 loop spans 15 amino acids. Germline V gene lookup returns CDR1 SEHNR and CDR2 FQNEAQ (reference sequence). Deletions cut 3 bases from V and 2 bases from J, with 8 bases between. The CDR3 loop reads CASSFKGTGANVLTF. The CDR3 region has the DNA TGTGCCAGCAGCTTTAAGGGGACTGGGGCCAACGTCCTGACTTTC. The complete variable domain, with remaining parts taken from reference TRBV7-9 and TRBJ2-6, reads DTGVSQNPRHKITKRGQNVTFRCDPISEHNRLYWYRQTLGQGPEFLTYFQNEAQLEKSRLLSDRFSAERPKGSFSTLEIQRTEQGDSAMYLCASSFKGTGANVLTFGAGSRLTVL.

This clone was counted a single time. The V call is TRBV2, the J call TRBJ1-1; 8 nucleotides line up with TRBD1. The CDR3 is 13 residues long. The germline CDR1 and CDR2 sequences are SNHLY and FYNNEI. J was trimmed by 7 bases and V by 6 bases; bases with no gene match: 7. The chain's CDR3 is CASRPTGGDEAFF. The CDR3 DNA sequence: TGTGCCAGCAGGCCAACAGGGGGTGATGAAGCTTTCTTT.

The chain has TRBV11-2 and TRBJ2-5; 12 bases are a match to TRBD2. The germline V gene has CDR1 SGHAT and CDR2 FQNNGV. The CDR3 totals 17 residues. V lost 5 bases and J lost 1; bases outside the gene matches: 8. CDR3 in DNA: TGTGCCAGCAGCGGGGGACTAGCGGGCCTCCCCCAAGAGACCCAGTACTTC. It encodes CASSGGLAGLPQETQYF.

This chain links TRBV11-3 with TRBJ2-7; D unclear. The CDR3 runs 14 residues. Germline V gene sequence: CDR1 SGHNT, CDR2 YENEEA. The ends were cut back, 5 bases at V and 2 bases at J, with 13 bases in the middle. CDR3 DNA: TGTGCCAGCAGCCCGACACGTCGTCCCTACGAGCAGTACTTC. Amino acids: CASSPTRRPYEQYF.

The chain recombines TRBV28 with TRBJ1-2, with a weak D call TRBD1 (5 bases). CDR3 length: 17 residues. Per the germline V gene, CDR1 is MDHEN and CDR2 is SYDVKM. V was shortened by 5 bases and J by 4 bases, with 23 bases between the two germline ends. In DNA, the CDR3 is TGTGCCAGCAGTACCTCCGTTGTGATGGGAGGGACCTATGGCTACACCTTC. It yields the protein CASSTSVVMGGTYGYTF.

The V call is TRBV7-8, the J call TRBJ1-3; the D gene is possibly TRBD1 (5 bases). The V gene lost 0 bases and the J gene lost 2 bases, with 14 bases spanning the gap. The CDR3 covers 17 residues. Germline assignment: CDR1 SGHVS and CDR2 FQNEAQ. The CDR3 reads CASSLARGGATGNTIYF. In nucleotides, the CDR3 is TGTGCCAGCAGCTTAGCGCGGGGGGGAGCCACTGGAAACACCATATATTTT.

The J gene is TRBJ2-1, the V gene TRBV5-1, with TRBD2 matching 14 bases. CDR1 and CDR2 (germline): SGHRS, YFSETQ. This CDR3 has 18 residues. J gave up 7 bases and V 3 bases, and 12 bases lay outside the gene matches. The DNA of the CDR3 is TGCGCCAGCAGCTCCGGGACTAGCGGGAGTAGGTTTGTGAATGAGCAGTTCTTC. Protein: CASSSGTSGSRFVNEQFF.

J is TRBJ1-3 and V is TRBV21-1. TRBV21-1 is a pseudogene segment. This CDR3 has 14 amino acids. The CDR3 sequence: CASTPASSGNTIYF. The DNA of the CDR3 is TGTGCCAGCACCCCCGCGTCCTCTGGAAACACCATATATTTT.

The J gene is TRBJ1-1, the V gene TRBV5-1; possible D gene TRBD1, 5 bases. Germline loops: CDR1 SGHRS, CDR2 YFSETQ. The V end was cut by 4 bases, the J end by 4 bases, with 14 bases between. This CDR3 has 14 residues. CDR3 sequence: CASSPGGFATEAFF. DNA of the CDR3: TGCGCCAGCAGCCCCGGGGGTTTCGCCACTGAAGCTTTCTTT.

This chain uses TRBV19 with TRBJ1-5; TRBD1 aligns across 7 bases. There are 17 residues in the CDR3. Germline values: CDR1 LNHDA, CDR2 SQIVND (reference sequence). The V gene end was trimmed by 5 bases and the J gene end by 0 bases; junction bases not matched to a gene: 10. The CDR3 reads CASSASVGTDSNQPQHF. The CDR3 DNA is TGTGCCAGTAGTGCTTCGGTAGGGACAGATAGCAATCAGCCCCAGCATTTT.